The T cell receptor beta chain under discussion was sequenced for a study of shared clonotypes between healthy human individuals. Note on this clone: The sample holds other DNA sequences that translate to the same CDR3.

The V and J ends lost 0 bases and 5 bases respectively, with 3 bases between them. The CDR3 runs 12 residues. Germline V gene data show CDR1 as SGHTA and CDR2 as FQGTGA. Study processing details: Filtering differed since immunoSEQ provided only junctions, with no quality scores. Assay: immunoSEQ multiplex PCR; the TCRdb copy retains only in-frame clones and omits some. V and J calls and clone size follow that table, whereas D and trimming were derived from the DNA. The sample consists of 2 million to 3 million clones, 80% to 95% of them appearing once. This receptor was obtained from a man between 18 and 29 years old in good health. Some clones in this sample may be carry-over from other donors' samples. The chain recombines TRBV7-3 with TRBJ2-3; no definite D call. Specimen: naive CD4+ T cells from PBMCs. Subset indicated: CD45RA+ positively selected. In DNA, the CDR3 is TGTGCCAGCAGCTTAACTGGAGATACGCAGTATTTT. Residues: CASSLTGDTQYF.